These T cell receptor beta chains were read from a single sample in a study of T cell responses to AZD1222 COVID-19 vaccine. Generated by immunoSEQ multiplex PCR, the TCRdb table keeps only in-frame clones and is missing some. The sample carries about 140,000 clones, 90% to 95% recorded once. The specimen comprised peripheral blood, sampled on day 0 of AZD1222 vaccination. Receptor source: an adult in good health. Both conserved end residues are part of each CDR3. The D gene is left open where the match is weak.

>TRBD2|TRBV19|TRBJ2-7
CASSSLRGATYEQYF
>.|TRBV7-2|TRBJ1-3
CASTLSDTSGNTIYF
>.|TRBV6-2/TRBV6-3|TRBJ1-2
CASSYPGSYGYTF
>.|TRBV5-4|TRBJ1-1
CASSAAMNTEAFF
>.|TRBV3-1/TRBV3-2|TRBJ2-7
CASSHWEVYEQYF
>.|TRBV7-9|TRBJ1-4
CASSPPEGANEKLFF
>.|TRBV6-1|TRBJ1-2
CASSDPGHYGYTF
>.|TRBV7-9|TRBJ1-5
CASSLNPTAVFYF
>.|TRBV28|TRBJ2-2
CASSPSWELFF
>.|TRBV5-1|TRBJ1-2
CASSFDGGTYGYTF
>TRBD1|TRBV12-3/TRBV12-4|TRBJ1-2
CASSRDRRYGYTF
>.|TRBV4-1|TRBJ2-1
CASSQLGVITNEQFF